The sequence of this T cell receptor beta chain was determined in a study of shared clonotypes between healthy human individuals. The junction had 10 bases not matched to a gene; V was cut back by 2 bases and J by 7 bases. The CDR3 length is 16 residues. Germline V gene sequence: CDR1 SGDLS, CDR2 YYNGEE. This table comes from immunoSEQ multiplex PCR, and its TCRdb copy is limited to in-frame clones, with some not included. The top ten clones hold approximately 0.13% of a sample with about 2 million clones, 90% to 95% of them seen once. The V call is TRBV9, the J call TRBJ2-2, with 8 bases lining up with TRBD1. The sample consisted of naive CD4+ T cells sorted from blood. Indicated subset: CD45RA+ positively selected. The TCR was taken from a man younger than 30 in good health. The CDR3 here is CASSVSTGENFGELFF. DNA of the CDR3: TGTGCCAGCAGCGTGTCGACAGGGGAAAATTTCGGGGAGCTGTTTTTT.